One T cell receptor beta chain is described in this entry. What it binds is not known. This sample's time point: newly diagnosed GD, antithyroid drugs for less than 3 months. RNA isolated from PBMCs was used to make the TCR library. This sample is part of a study of regulatory T cells in long-lasting Graves disease. The CDR3 loop spans 13 amino acids. Germline V gene lookup returns CDR1 DFQATT and CDR2 SNEGSKA (reference sequence). Trimming removed 0 bases at V and 6 bases at J, with 11 bases between. Libraries of TCR beta came from iRepertoire HTBI primers plus Arm-PCR of CDR3 regions. TCRdb re-derived calls from the multiplex PCR reads in MiXCR, one entry per CDR3 protein. The repertoire holds roughly 420,000 distinct CDR3 sequences, about 15% seen once, with about a quarter in the top ten. The study's findings and limits: The study found TRBV28, TRBJ1-2 and TRBJ2-5 favored in persistent disease.

These data also formed part of another study, on T cells in Graves' hyperthyroidism and ophthalmopathy. As that report states: Patients with uncontrolled infections, other autoimmune diseases, pregnancy or lactation were excluded. An initial round of RT-PCR targeting the TCR CDR3 relied on the HTBI primer set. Separating ophthalmopathy from stable hyperthyroidism was achieved by a 13 V-J model.

This chain connects TRBV20-1 to TRBJ1-1; possibly TRBD1 for D (5 bases). The source is a woman between 18 and 29 years old with Graves disease. The source was peripheral blood mononuclear cells (PBMCs), collected at new diagnosis, from a patient treated with antithyroid drugs. CDR3 sequence: CSAREEGISEAFF. In DNA, the CDR3 is TGCAGTGCTAGAGAGGAGGGGATCTCTGAAGCTTTCTTT.